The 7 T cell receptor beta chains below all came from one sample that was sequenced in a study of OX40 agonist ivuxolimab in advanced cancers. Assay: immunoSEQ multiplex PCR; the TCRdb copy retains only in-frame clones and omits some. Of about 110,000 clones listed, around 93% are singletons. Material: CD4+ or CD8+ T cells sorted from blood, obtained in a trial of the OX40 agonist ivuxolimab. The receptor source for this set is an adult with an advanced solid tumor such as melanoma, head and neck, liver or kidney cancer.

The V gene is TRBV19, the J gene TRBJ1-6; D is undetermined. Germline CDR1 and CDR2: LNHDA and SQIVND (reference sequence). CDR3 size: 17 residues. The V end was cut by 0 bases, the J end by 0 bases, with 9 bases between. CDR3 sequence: CASSIEGPSSYNSPLHF. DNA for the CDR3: TGTGCCAGTAGTATAGAGGGCCCGAGCTCCTATAATTCACCCCTCCACTTT.

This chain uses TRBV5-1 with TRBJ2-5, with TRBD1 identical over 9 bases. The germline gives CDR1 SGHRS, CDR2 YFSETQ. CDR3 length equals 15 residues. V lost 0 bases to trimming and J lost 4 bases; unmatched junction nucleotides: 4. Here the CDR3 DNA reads TGCGCCAGCAGCTTGGGTGGGACAGGGTCAGAGACCCAGTACTTC. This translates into CASSLGGTGSETQYF.

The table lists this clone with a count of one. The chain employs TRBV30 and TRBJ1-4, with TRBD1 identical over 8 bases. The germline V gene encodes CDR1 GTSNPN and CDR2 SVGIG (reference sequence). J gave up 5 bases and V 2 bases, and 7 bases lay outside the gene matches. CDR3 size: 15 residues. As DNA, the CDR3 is TGTGCCTGGAGTCGACTGGACAGGGTGAATGAAAAACTGTTTTTT. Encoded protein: CAWSRLDRVNEKLFF. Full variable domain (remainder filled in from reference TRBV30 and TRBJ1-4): SQTIHQWPATLVQPVGSPLSLECTVEGTSNPNLYWYRQAAGRGLQLLFYSVGIGQISSEVPQNLSASRPQDRQFILSSKKLLLSDSGFYLCAWSRLDRVNEKLFFGSGTQLSVL.

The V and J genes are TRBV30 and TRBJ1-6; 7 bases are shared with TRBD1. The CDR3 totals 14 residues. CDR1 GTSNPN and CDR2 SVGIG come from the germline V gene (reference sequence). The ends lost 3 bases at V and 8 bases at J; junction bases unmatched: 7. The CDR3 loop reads CAWSPGTADSPLHF. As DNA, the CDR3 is TGTGCCTGGAGCCCAGGGACAGCAGATTCACCCCTCCACTTT.

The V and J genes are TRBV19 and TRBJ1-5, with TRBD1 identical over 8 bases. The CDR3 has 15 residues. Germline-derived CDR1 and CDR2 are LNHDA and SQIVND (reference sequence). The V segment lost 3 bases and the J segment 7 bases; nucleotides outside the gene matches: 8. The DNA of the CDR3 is TGTGCCAGTAGTATCTTGGACAGGGATCGACAGCCCCAGCATTTT. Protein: CASSILDRDRQPQHF.

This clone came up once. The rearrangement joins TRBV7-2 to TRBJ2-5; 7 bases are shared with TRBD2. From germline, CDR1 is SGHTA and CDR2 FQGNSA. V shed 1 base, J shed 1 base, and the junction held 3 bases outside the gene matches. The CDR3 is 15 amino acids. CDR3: CASSLEAGPQETQYF. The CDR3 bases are TGTGCCAGCAGCTTAGAAGCGGGACCCCAAGAGACCCAGTACTTC. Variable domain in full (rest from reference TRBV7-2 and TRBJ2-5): GAGVSQSPSNKVTEKGKDVELRCDPISGHTALYWYRQSLGQGLEFLIYFQGNSAPDKSGLPSDRFSAERTGGSVSTLTIQRTQQEDSAVYLCASSLEAGPQETQYFGPGTRLLVL.

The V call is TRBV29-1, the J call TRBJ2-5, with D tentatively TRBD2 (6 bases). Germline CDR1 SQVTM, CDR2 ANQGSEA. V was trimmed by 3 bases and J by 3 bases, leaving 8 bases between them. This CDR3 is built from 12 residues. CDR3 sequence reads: CSVDGGKETQYF. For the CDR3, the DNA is TGCAGCGTTGATGGCGGGAAAGAGACCCAGTACTTC.